This TCR beta chain appears in the sequencing data of a study of blood T cell repertoires in COVID-19. This clone was counted a few times. Under the authors' procedure: Nucleated cell counts were estimated from reference gene primer amplification. Sequenced by immunoSEQ multiplex PCR; TCRdb stores in-frame clones only, minus some. That table is the source of V, J and clone size, and D and trimming were worked out from the DNA. The sample includes 200,000 to 250,000 clones, 70% to 90% of them seen just once. The sequence came from a woman younger than 35 who had recovered from COVID-19. Sequenced sample: peripheral blood.

For the CDR3, the DNA is TGTGCCAGCAGTTTGCTAGACGGAGGGGCAGCTTTCTTT. Amino acid sequence: CASSLLDGGAAFF. The chain links TRBV12-3 or TRBV12-4 to TRBJ1-1; D is possibly TRBD1 (5 bases). The CDR3 spans 13 residues. Trimming left V 3 bases short and J 10 bases short, with 15 bases between.